This TCR beta chain came from a study of T cells in pancreatic ductal adenocarcinoma (dated by TCRdb to the late 2010s). Broadly, across the study: To learn about the adaptive T-cell response arising naturally, investigators profiled where tumor-infiltrating CD8+ T cells, together with suppressive cells, were located within resected pancreatic ductal adenocarcinoma, how abundant they were, and what qualities they showed.

The CDR3 holds 17 amino acids from the cysteine to the phenylalanine. Of the read, only the CDR3 DNA is kept; its 51 bases are in frame from base 1. CDR1 is given as SGHRS and CDR2 as YFSETQ, both from the germline V gene. At the junction V is shortened by 4 bases and J by 7 bases; bases outside the gene matches: 12. TCR beta CDR3 regions were amplified from genomic DNA using the immunoSEQ hsTCRB kit. High-throughput TRB CDR3 sequencing was performed on an Illumina HiSeq system. The authors processed their data as follows. The immunoSEQ software was used to analyze the sequencing reads, and any nonproductive sequences containing premature stops or frame-shifts were left out. Clonality of the repertoire was calculated as one minus the Shannon entropy normalized by log2 of the number of unique productive sequences. TCRdb's version of the immuneACCESS table is confined to in-frame rearrangements and falls short of the full clone set. An unresolved V gene accounts for under half of the shortfall where checked; the remainder is of unknown origin. V and J calls and clone size are given by that table; D and trimming were obtained from the DNA. The sample table records tens of thousands of clones; about 92% of these occur just once. The ten largest clones capture more than 2% of the sample.

For this clone: The antigen this receptor binds is unknown. There are no base qualities to consult, and no much larger clone falls within one base.

The research as a whole found: Comparisons of clonality between tumor and blood may be biased because tumors are enriched in CD45RO+ effector T cells rather than naive T cells, which biases the comparison toward lower diversity. T-cell clonality showed no significant difference between tumor and blood, with a mean clonality of about 0.11 in tumors and 0.072 in blood. Compared with tumor samples, blood samples had more total productive templates and about 7.3-fold more unique clonotypes. Since most pancreatic cancer patients present with inoperable disease, the resected cohort was skewed toward the minority of patients who had early-stage disease.

The pancreatic ductal adenocarcinoma patients who were selected had gone through surgery without receiving any neoadjuvant therapy. Peripheral blood was collected in heparin tubes, and PBMCs were isolated by histopaque density gradient and cryopreserved in roughly 9.7% DMSO. Using the DNeasy Blood and Tissue Kit along with Proteinase K and RNase treatment, genomic DNA was extracted from 6 or 7 PBMC specimens and 9 or 10 flash-frozen tumor specimens. The clonotype was recovered from a human donor with pancreatic ductal adenocarcinoma. In this chain, TRBV5-1 is recombined with TRBJ1-4, with 11 bases aligning to TRBD1. Sample: PBMCs. The CDR3 protein is CASSRDRGLSRGEKLFF. The bases read TGCGCCAGCAGCCGGGACAGGGGGTTGTCGCGAGGTGAAAAACTGTTTTTT.